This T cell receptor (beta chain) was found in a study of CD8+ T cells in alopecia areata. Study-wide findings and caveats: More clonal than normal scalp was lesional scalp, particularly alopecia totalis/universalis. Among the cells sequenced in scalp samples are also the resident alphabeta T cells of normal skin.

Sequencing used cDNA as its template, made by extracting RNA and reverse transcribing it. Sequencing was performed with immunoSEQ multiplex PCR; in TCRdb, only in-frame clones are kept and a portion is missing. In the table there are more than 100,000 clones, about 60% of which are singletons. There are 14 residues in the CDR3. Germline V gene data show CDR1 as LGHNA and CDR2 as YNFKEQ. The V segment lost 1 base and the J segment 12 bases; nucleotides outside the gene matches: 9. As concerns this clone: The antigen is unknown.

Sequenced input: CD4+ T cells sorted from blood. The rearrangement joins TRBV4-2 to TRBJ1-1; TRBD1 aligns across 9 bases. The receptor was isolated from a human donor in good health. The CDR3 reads CASSQGGQGSVSFF. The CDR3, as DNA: TGTGCCAGCAGCCAAGGGGGACAGGGTTCTGTGTCTTTCTTT.